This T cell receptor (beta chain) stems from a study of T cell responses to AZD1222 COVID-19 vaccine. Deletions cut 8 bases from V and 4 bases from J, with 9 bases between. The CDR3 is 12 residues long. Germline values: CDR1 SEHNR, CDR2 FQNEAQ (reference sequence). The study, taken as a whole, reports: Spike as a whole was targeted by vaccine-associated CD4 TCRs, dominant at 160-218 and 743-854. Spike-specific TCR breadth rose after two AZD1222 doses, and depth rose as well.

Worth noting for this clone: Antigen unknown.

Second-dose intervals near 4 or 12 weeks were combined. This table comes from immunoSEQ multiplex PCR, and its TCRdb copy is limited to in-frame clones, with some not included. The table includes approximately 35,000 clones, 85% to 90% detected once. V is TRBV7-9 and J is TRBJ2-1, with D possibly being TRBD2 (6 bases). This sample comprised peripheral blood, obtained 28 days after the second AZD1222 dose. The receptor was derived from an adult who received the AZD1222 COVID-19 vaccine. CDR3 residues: CASGRGYNEQFF. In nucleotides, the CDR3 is TGTGCCAGCGGTCGGGGGTACAATGAGCAGTTCTTC.